This entry lists 13 T cell receptor beta chains sequenced from one sample in a study of T cell repertoires in cytomegalovirus infection. TCRdb reprocessed the reads with MiXCR, giving one entry per CDR3 protein. The repertoire includes 750,000 to 900,000 distinct CDR3 sequences, about 27% of them detected once, and around 13% sits in the top ten. These receptors lack a known antigen. The specimen was cultured CD8+ T cells from PBMCs, collected from culture after CMV antigen stimulation. These receptors all stem from a human donor in good health (CMV status not recorded). Some clones in this sample may be carry-over from other donors' samples.

This clonotype was observed a few times. CDR3: CASSSTGGAGTQYF. The CDR3 bases are TGTGCCAGCAGCTCGACAGGGGGCGCAGGGACCCAGTACTTC. This chain joins TRBV7-3 and TRBJ2-5; 10 bases are a match to TRBD1. The CDR3 consists of 14 residues. The germline CDR1 and CDR2 sequences are SGHTA and FQGTGA. Losses at the gene ends were 4 bases for V and 7 bases for J; bases not matched to a gene: 6.

A word on this clonotype: A much bigger clone sits one base away, suggesting this may be a read error. The rearrangement joins TRBV7-2 to TRBJ1-1; D gene uncertain. Germline CDR1 reads SGHTA; CDR2 reads FQGNSA. CDR3 length equals 15 residues. Trimming pared 5 bases from V and 2 bases from J, leaving 15 bases between. The CDR3 loop reads CASSPNPGINTEAFF. CDR3 DNA sequence: TGTGCCAGCAGCCCAAATCCAGGTATAAACACTGAAGCTTTCTTT.

The chain carries TRBV10-2 and TRBJ2-5, with 13 bases lining up with TRBD2. CDR1 WSHSY and CDR2 SAAADI come from the germline V gene. Trimming cost V 5 bases and J 5 bases; bases outside gene matches: 5. This CDR3 region has 15 residues. This CDR3 is CASSTSGGARETQYF. The CDR3 DNA reads as TGCGCCAGCAGTACTAGCGGGGGGGCCCGGGAGACCCAGTACTTC.

The V call is TRBV5-6, the J call TRBJ2-1, with 8 bases lining up with TRBD2. V trimming: 2 bases; J trimming: 6 bases; junction bases outside the gene matches: 10. Germline CDR1 is SGHDT and CDR2 is YYEEEE. The CDR3 covers 16 residues. CDR3 loop: CASSFGTAGVLNEQFF. The CDR3 DNA follows: TGTGCCAGCAGCTTCGGCACAGCGGGGGTCCTCAATGAGCAGTTCTTC.

The chain has TRBV7-9 and TRBJ1-5; weak D call: TRBD1 (6 bases). This CDR3 region has 18 residues. The germline CDR1 and CDR2 sequences are SEHNR and FQNEAQ (reference sequence). The ends were cut back, 5 bases at V and 0 bases at J, with 20 bases in the middle. CDR3: CASSPGTTLADSNQPQHF. CDR3 in DNA: TGTGCCAGCAGCCCTGGGACAACCTTAGCCGATAGCAATCAGCCCCAGCATTTT.

The V gene is TRBV6-1, the J gene TRBJ2-7; no clear D. The CDR3 is made up of 13 amino acids. Germline values: CDR1 MNHNS, CDR2 SASEGT. V was pared by 2 bases and J by 3 bases, with 8 bases between. As DNA, the CDR3 is TGTGCCAGCAGTGAAAGGCAGGTCTACGAGCAGTACGTC. Translating it yields CASSERQVYEQYV.

Here the CDR3 reads CASSPEGVEAFF. The CDR3 nucleotides read TGCGCCAGCAGCCCAGAGGGGGTTGAAGCTTTCTTT. This chain uses TRBV5-1 with TRBJ1-1; D may be TRBD1 (6 bases). V gave up 4 bases and J gave up 7 bases, with 11 bases separating them. The CDR3 loop spans 12 amino acids. The germline V gene encodes CDR1 SGHRS and CDR2 YFSETQ.

The J gene is TRBJ1-1, the V gene TRBV12-3 or TRBV12-4; D possibly corresponds to TRBD1 (5 bases). Between the trimmed V and J ends, which lost 4 bases and 5 bases, there was a span of 23 bases. CDR3 size: 17 residues. For the CDR3, the DNA is TGTGCCAGCAGTTCGTTCCCCGAAGTCGGGGGGGAAACTGAAGCTTTCTTT. It encodes CASSSFPEVGGETEAFF.

The V and J genes are TRBV27 and TRBJ2-5, with 8 bases fitting TRBD2. The CDR3 has 18 amino acids. V dropped 1 base and J dropped 2; count of bases not matched to a gene: 12. The V gene's germline CDR1 is MNHEY and CDR2 SMNVEV (reference sequence). The chain's CDR3 is CASSLWGRGGQDQETQYF. CDR3 coding DNA: TGTGCCAGCAGTTTATGGGGTCGGGGGGGGCAGGATCAAGAGACCCAGTACTTC.

This clonotype was found many times. The chain recombines TRBV7-6 with TRBJ2-7, with unresolved D. This CDR3 has 11 amino acids. Germline loops: CDR1 SGHVS, CDR2 FNYEAQ. V was cut by 6 bases and J by 3 bases, with 6 bases left in between. DNA of the CDR3: TGTGCCAGCAGTTCTAACTACGAGCAGTACTTC. Translated, it gives CASSSNYEQYF.

The chain couples TRBV19 to TRBJ1-1; TRBD1 is a possible D gene (5 bases). The CDR3 has 13 residues. Germline V CDR1 and CDR2: LNHDA, SQIVND (reference sequence). The germline V and J ends were trimmed by 2 bases and 10 bases, with 14 bases remaining between them. The chain's CDR3 is CASSIRQPLGAFF. CDR3 DNA: TGTGCCAGTAGTATAAGACAGCCGTTGGGAGCTTTCTTT.

The chain couples TRBV5-6 to TRBJ2-7, with 9 positions matching TRBD1. The junction had 11 bases not matched to a gene; V was cut back by 4 bases and J by 3 bases. The length of the CDR3 is 16 residues. Germline assignment: CDR1 SGHDT and CDR2 YYEEEE. Here the CDR3 DNA reads TGTGCCAGCAGCCAGGGACAGGGAAGACAGAGCTACGAGCAGTACGTC. Translated: CASSQGQGRQSYEQYV.

DNA of the CDR3: TGTGCCATCAGGACGGGAGTCGAGAACACTGAAGCTTTCTTT. Amino acid sequence: CAIRTGVENTEAFF. This sequence joins TRBV10-3 and TRBJ1-1; D gene ambiguous. The V end was cut by 6 bases, the J end by 1 base, with 12 bases between. The CDR3 spans 14 residues. Germline-derived CDR1 and CDR2 are ENHRY and SYGVKD.